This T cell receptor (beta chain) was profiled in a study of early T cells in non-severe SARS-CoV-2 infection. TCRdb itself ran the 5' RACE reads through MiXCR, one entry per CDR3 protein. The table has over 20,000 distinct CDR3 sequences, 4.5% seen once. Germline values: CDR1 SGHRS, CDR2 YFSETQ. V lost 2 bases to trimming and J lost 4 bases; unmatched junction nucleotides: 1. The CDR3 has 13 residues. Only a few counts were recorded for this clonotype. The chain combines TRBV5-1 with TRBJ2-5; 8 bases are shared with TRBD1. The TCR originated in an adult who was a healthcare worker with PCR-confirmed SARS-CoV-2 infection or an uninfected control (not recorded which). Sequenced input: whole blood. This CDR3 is CASSFGQGETQYF. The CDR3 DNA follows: TGCGCCAGCAGCTTCGGACAGGGAGAGACCCAGTACTTC.